This T cell receptor (beta chain) is from a study of T cell changes during pregnancy in multiple sclerosis. Profiling relied on immunoSEQ multiplex PCR, and the TCRdb table lists in-frame clones only, not all of them. In the table there are 32,000 or so clones, approximately 89% of which are singletons. The V gene's germline CDR1 is MNHEY and CDR2 SMNVEV (reference sequence). The CDR3 has 14 residues. Trimming removed 3 bases from V and 5 bases from J; junction bases left unmatched: 6. The rearrangement joins TRBV27 to TRBJ1-1; 7 nucleotides match TRBD1. This receptor was obtained from a female donor with multiple sclerosis, enrolled in a pregnancy study. Source: CD8+ T cells from peripheral blood mononuclear cells, taken in the first trimester of pregnancy. CDR3 residues: CASSFAGGRTEAFF. CDR3 in DNA: TGTGCCAGCAGTTTTGCAGGGGGGCGGACTGAAGCTTTCTTT.